This T cell receptor beta chain was sequenced in a study of technical replicates of blood from a handful of donors. J lost 5 bases, V lost 4 bases, and 4 bases had no gene match. The CDR3 totals 15 residues. Per the germline V gene, CDR1 is MGHRA and CDR2 is YSYEKL. Assay used: immunoSEQ multiplex PCR; TCRdb lists only in-frame clones, some missing. Of fewer than 90,000 clones in the sample, 75% to 90% were seen once. V is TRBV4-1 and J is TRBJ2-1, with TRBD2 identical over 11 bases. Sequenced material: T cells isolated from PBMCs. The TCR comes from a human donor in good health. CDR3 sequence reads: CASSRPTSGDNEQFF. In DNA form, the CDR3 reads TGCGCCAGCAGCCGACCGACTAGCGGGGACAATGAGCAGTTCTTC.